This passage covers 29 T cell receptor beta chains from one sample sequenced in a study of T cell responses to AZD1222 COVID-19 vaccine. Only in-frame clones appear in the TCRdb table, and some are missing; sequencing was by immunoSEQ multiplex PCR. The table records fewer than 200,000 clones, 80% to 90% of them present only once. Source: peripheral blood, taken on day 0 of AZD1222 vaccination. The receptors shown here come from an adult in good health.

This chain connects TRBV9 to TRBJ2-7; 10 bases line up with TRBD2. The germline V gene encodes CDR1 SGDLS and CDR2 YYNGEE. Trimming at V came to 0 bases and at J to 5 bases, leaving 2 bases not matched to a gene. The CDR3 is 14 residues long. CDR3 DNA sequence: TGTGCCAGCAGCGTAGAGCGGGGGGGCGACGAGCAGTACTTC. Encoded protein: CASSVERGGDEQYF.

The chain joins TRBV28 to TRBJ2-5; 8 nucleotides match TRBD1. Germline assignment: CDR1 MDHEN and CDR2 SYDVKM. Losses at the gene ends were 1 base for V and 4 bases for J; bases not matched to a gene: 8. The CDR3 loop spans 16 amino acids. CDR3 DNA: TGTGCCAGCAGTTTATTAGAGAGGACAGGGCGAGAGACCCAGTACTTC. Translation gives CASSLLERTGRETQYF.

The V and J genes are TRBV30 and TRBJ1-1; no clear D. This CDR3 region has 15 residues. Deletions cut 4 bases from V and 0 bases from J, with 15 bases between. The germline V gene has CDR1 GTSNPN and CDR2 SVGIG (reference sequence). Here the CDR3 reads CAWTLRSRLNTEAFF. The CDR3 bases are TGTGCCTGGACCTTACGAAGTCGACTGAACACTGAAGCTTTCTTT.

This chain connects TRBV9 to TRBJ1-2; 7 positions agree with TRBD1. This CDR3 is 14 amino acids long. With V trimmed by 0 bases and J by 4 bases, 3 bases remained unmatched. CDR1 is SGDLS and CDR2 is YYNGEE in the germline V gene. This CDR3 reads CASSVGDSRYGYTF. The DNA of the CDR3 is TGTGCCAGCAGCGTAGGGGACAGTCGCTATGGCTACACCTTC.

The rearrangement joins TRBV7-2 to TRBJ1-1, with D perhaps matching TRBD1 (6 bases). Trimming removed 2 bases at V and 4 bases at J, with 20 bases between. Germline V gene lookup returns CDR1 SGHTA and CDR2 FQGNSA. This CDR3 is built from 17 residues. CDR3 DNA: TGTGCCAGCAGCTTAAGTCCCTTCAGGGGACGAGGCACTGAAGCTTTCTTT. Protein product: CASSLSPFRGRGTEAFF.

CDR3 sequence (DNA): TGTGCCAGCAAGAGTGGGACAGGGGGACCAATCGGCTACACCTTC. Translation gives CASKSGTGGPIGYTF. The chain employs TRBV4-2 and TRBJ1-2, with 11 bases that match TRBD1. Germline loops: CDR1 LGHNA, CDR2 YNFKEQ. V lost 7 bases to trimming and J lost 8 bases; unmatched junction nucleotides: 12. This CDR3 comprises 15 residues.

This chain joins TRBV27 and TRBJ2-7, with TRBD1 identical over 7 bases. Losses at the gene ends were 8 bases for V and 3 bases for J; bases not matched to a gene: 10. The CDR3 is 14 residues long. The germline CDR1 and CDR2 sequences are MNHEY and SMNVEV (reference sequence). The CDR3 spells CASAPGTVDYEQYF. CDR3 DNA sequence: TGTGCCAGCGCCCCCGGGACAGTAGACTACGAGCAGTACTTC.

This chain joins TRBV4-1 and TRBJ1-2, with 8 bases that match TRBD1. V lost 3 bases and J lost 4; bases outside the gene matches: 4. This CDR3 has 14 amino acids. The germline V gene encodes CDR1 MGHRA and CDR2 YSYEKL. The CDR3 DNA reads as TGCGCCAGCAGCCAGGCAGGGGGCCGCTATGGCTACACCTTC. Translated, it gives CASSQAGGRYGYTF.

The chain carries TRBV5-6 and TRBJ1-1; no clear D gene. The germline CDR1 and CDR2 sequences are SGHDT and YYEEEE. The V end lost 1 base, the J end lost 1 base, and 11 bases lay between the germline ends. This CDR3 comprises 15 residues. DNA of the CDR3: TGTGCCAGCAGCTTGAGTGGACGGACGAACACTGAAGCTTTCTTT. Its protein product is CASSLSGRTNTEAFF.

The gene calls are TRBV4-1 and TRBJ1-1, with 8 bases that match TRBD1. Germline assignment: CDR1 MGHRA and CDR2 YSYEKL. This CDR3 has 14 amino acids. J gave up 0 bases and V 5 bases, and 2 bases lay outside the gene matches. The DNA for the CDR3 is TGCGCCAGCAGCTGGGACAGGATGAACACTGAAGCTTTCTTT. Protein product: CASSWDRMNTEAFF.

The chain recombines TRBV5-1 with TRBJ2-2, with TRBD2 identical over 8 bases. Germline CDR1 and CDR2: SGHRS and YFSETQ. The CDR3 is made up of 15 amino acids. With 2 bases clipped from V and 5 bases from J, the junction kept 5 bases outside the gene matches. CDR3 in amino acids: CASSFTSGYTGELFF. DNA for the CDR3: TGCGCCAGCAGCTTTACTAGCGGATATACCGGGGAGCTGTTTTTT. The whole variable domain, filled in from reference TRBV5-1 and TRBJ2-2, reads KAGVTQTPRYLIKTRGQQVTLSCSPISGHRSVSWYQQTPGQGLQFLFEYFSETQRNKGNFPGRFSGRQFSNSRSEMNVSTLELGDSALYLCASSFTSGYTGELFFGEGSRLTVL.

The chain couples TRBV28 to TRBJ1-2; 8 nucleotides align to TRBD1. Germline V gene lookup returns CDR1 MDHEN and CDR2 SYDVKM. J was trimmed by 6 bases and V by 2 bases; bases with no gene match: 5. The CDR3 has 14 residues. In DNA form, the CDR3 reads TGTGCCAGCAGTTTAACCGGACAGGGTAATGGCTACACCTTC. This codes for CASSLTGQGNGYTF.

This chain joins TRBV7-2 and TRBJ2-4; D is unclear. Germline V lookup: CDR1 SGHTA, CDR2 FQGNSA. This CDR3 spans 14 amino acids. V lost 1 base and J lost 3, with 7 bases in between. In nucleotides, the CDR3 is TGTGCCAGCAGCTTAGGATGGAACAAAAACATTCAGTACTTC. Translation: CASSLGWNKNIQYF.

This clone was counted a single time. This chain joins TRBV5-1 and TRBJ2-7; 13 nucleotides match TRBD2. The CDR3 is 18 residues long. CDR1 is SGHRS, CDR2 YFSETQ, per germline. After removal of 4 bases from V and 0 bases from J, the junction contained 10 bases not matched to a gene. CDR3 DNA: TGCGCCAGCAGCGGCGGGACTAGCGGGGCCTCAAGCTCCTACGAGCAGTACTTC. The encoded protein is CASSGGTSGASSSYEQYF.

Only a few counts were recorded for this clone. The V and J genes are TRBV5-6 and TRBJ2-1; D perhaps matches TRBD1 (7 bases). V lost 3 bases and J lost 7, with 23 bases in between. Germline V gene sequence: CDR1 SGHDT, CDR2 YYEEEE. The CDR3 runs 17 residues. CDR3 in amino acids: CASSWTGGGPGTNEQFF. The CDR3 DNA reads as TGTGCCAGCAGCTGGACAGGTGGAGGGCCGGGGACGAATGAGCAGTTCTTC.

J is TRBJ1-4 and V is TRBV7-8; D call uncertain. V lost 1 base to trimming and J lost 4 bases, with 16 bases between them. Germline V gives CDR1 SGHVS, CDR2 FQNEAQ. This CDR3 has 17 residues. CDR3 amino acids: CASSLEGAAGLNEKLFF. The CDR3 DNA is TGTGCCAGCAGCTTAGAGGGCGCGGCAGGACTTAATGAAAAACTGTTTTTT.

For this clone: The identical CDR3 is also encoded by other nucleotide sequences in the sample. The V call is TRBV11-2, the J call TRBJ2-7, with D perhaps TRBD1 or TRBD2 (5 bases each). The CDR3 contains 14 residues. Trimming stripped 5 bases from V and 2 bases from J, with 13 bases between. CDR1 is SGHAT and CDR2 is FQNNGV in the germline V gene. The CDR3 DNA reads TGTGCCAGCAGCCTAGCCGGGACCCCCTACGAGCAGTACTTC. Translating it yields CASSLAGTPYEQYF.

The V gene is TRBV6-2 or TRBV6-3, the J gene TRBJ1-6, with 7 nucleotides matching TRBD1. The CDR3 has 18 amino acids. The germline CDR1 and CDR2 sequences are MNHEY and SVGEGT. After removal of 5 bases from V and 0 bases from J, the junction contained 10 bases not matched to a gene. The DNA for the CDR3 is TGTGCCAGCAGTCAACAGGGGCCGGGACACTCCTATAATTCACCCCTCCACTTT. It translates to CASSQQGPGHSYNSPLHF.

The chain joins TRBV27 to TRBJ1-5, with 9 bases matching TRBD1. Germline CDR1 is MNHEY and CDR2 is SMNVEV (reference sequence). J lost 4 bases, V lost 5 bases, and 9 bases had no gene match. This CDR3 comprises 16 residues. CDR3 loop: CASSPTGTGRNQPQHF. The CDR3 region has the DNA TGTGCCAGCAGTCCGACTGGGACAGGGAGAAATCAGCCCCAGCATTTT.

This clone is classed as medium-sized. The CDR3 bases are TGTGCCAGCAGTTACGGGACTAGCGGCTACGAGCAGTACTTC. It encodes CASSYGTSGYEQYF. V is TRBV6-2 or TRBV6-3 and J is TRBJ2-7, with 11 nucleotides matching TRBD2. V shed 2 bases and J 3 bases; nucleotides not matched to a gene: 0. Germline CDR1 reads MNHEY; CDR2 reads SVGEGT. The CDR3 length is 14 residues.

The chain couples TRBV10-3 to TRBJ2-3; D is uncertain. Trimming removed 10 bases from V and 4 bases from J, with 18 bases in between. The CDR3 sequence is 14 residues long. Germline assignment: CDR1 ENHRY and CDR2 SYGVKD. CDR3 region: CATQPTSPPDTQYF. Written as DNA, the CDR3 is TGTGCCACCCAGCCCACCTCGCCCCCAGATACGCAGTATTTT.

V usage is TRBV29-1 and J usage is TRBJ2-7, with D tentatively TRBD1 or TRBD2 (7 bases each). Germline V gene lookup returns CDR1 SQVTM and CDR2 ANQGSEA. V was pared by 0 bases and J by 2 bases, with 14 bases between. The CDR3 sequence is 15 residues long. The CDR3 loop is CSVEDQGGPTYEQYF. The CDR3 DNA follows: TGCAGCGTTGAAGATCAGGGGGGGCCAACCTACGAGCAGTACTTC.

The chain employs TRBV9 and TRBJ2-2, with no clear D. CDR3 length: 14 residues. V was pared by 0 bases and J by 5 bases, with 8 bases between. Germline CDR1 and CDR2: SGDLS and YYNGEE. This CDR3 reads CASSVVGFTGELFF. Written as DNA, the CDR3 is TGTGCCAGCAGCGTAGTAGGTTTTACCGGGGAGCTGTTTTTT. Complete variable domain (other parts from reference TRBV9 and TRBJ2-2): DSGVTQTPKHLITATGQRVTLRCSPRSGDLSVYWYQQSLDQGLQFLIQYYNGEERAKGNILERFSAQQFPDLHSELNLSSLELGDSALYFCASSVVGFTGELFFGEGSRLTVL.

This sequence joins TRBV21-1 and TRBJ2-4; TRBD1 is the table's D call, not checked against the DNA. TRBV21-1 is tagged as a pseudogene. The CDR3 consists of 13 residues. CDR3 loop: CASSDRPGTRDNF. The CDR3 nucleotides read TGTGCCAGCAGCGACCGACCCGGGACACGGGACAACTTC.

This chain joins TRBV7-8 and TRBJ1-5; no definite D call. CDR1 is SGHVS and CDR2 is FQNEAQ in the germline V gene. V gave up 0 bases and J gave up 0 bases, with 9 bases separating them. This CDR3 has 16 residues. The CDR3 is CASSLAPMNSNQPQHF. DNA of the CDR3: TGTGCCAGCAGCTTAGCTCCAATGAATAGCAATCAGCCCCAGCATTTT.

In this sample, this clone turned up a few times. The chain couples TRBV5-1 to TRBJ1-1, with a possible D match to TRBD1 (5 bases). Germline CDR1 reads SGHRS; CDR2 reads YFSETQ. This CDR3 comprises 14 residues. Trimming pared 4 bases from V and 1 base from J, leaving 11 bases between. The CDR3 here is CASSRQTENTEAFF. CDR3 nucleotide sequence: TGCGCCAGCAGCCGCCAGACAGAGAACACTGAAGCTTTCTTT.

This chain connects TRBV12-3 or TRBV12-4 to TRBJ1-4, with D possibly being TRBD1 (6 bases). The CDR3 is made up of 13 amino acids. With 6 bases removed from V and 8 bases from J, the gap between germline ends came to 13 bases. CDR3 DNA sequence: TGTGCCAGCAGCATAGGGGGGTGGGAAAAACTGTTTTTT. As protein: CASSIGGWEKLFF.

The DNA for the CDR3 is TGTGCCAGCAGCGCGCACCCACAGGGAGTGAACACTGAAGCTTTCTTT. This sequence encodes CASSAHPQGVNTEAFF. The V gene is TRBV9, the J gene TRBJ1-1; perhaps TRBD1 as D (6 bases). V was cut by 3 bases and J by 0 bases, with 15 bases left in between. CDR1 is SGDLS and CDR2 is YYNGEE in the germline V gene. CDR3 length: 16 residues.

This chain connects TRBV6-4 to TRBJ2-1; D uncertain. CDR3 length: 14 residues. CDR1 and CDR2 from the germline V gene are MRHNA and SNTAGT. V shed 5 bases and J shed 4 bases, with 12 bases lying between them. DNA of the CDR3: TGTGCCAGCAGTCCGGAAGGCACATACAATGAGCAGTTCTTC. The encoded protein is CASSPEGTYNEQFF.